This T cell receptor (beta chain) was identified during a study of a mutant IDH1 vaccine in newly diagnosed glioma. Profiled with immunoSEQ multiplex PCR; TCRdb holds only in-frame clones, not every one. The repertoire holds 38,000 or so clones, with roughly 92% as singletons. Stated time point: week 5, during vaccination. Topical imiquimod accompanied each vaccine dose, which consisted of 300 ug of mutant IDH1 20-mer peptide. Germline values: CDR1 SGHRS, CDR2 YFSETQ. This CDR3 comprises 15 residues. The V end was cut by 3 bases, the J end by 1 base, with 11 bases between. Comments on this clone: Its target is unknown.

The receptor was isolated from a man aged 45-65 years with glioma. This sequence joins TRBV5-1 and TRBJ1-5, with D possibly being TRBD1 (6 bases). The sample consisted of PBMCs, taken from a glioma patient whose treatment included an IDH1 peptide vaccine. This CDR3 reads CASSWSGASNQPQHF. In DNA form, the CDR3 reads TGCGCCAGCAGCTGGTCGGGGGCGAGCAATCAGCCCCAGCATTTT.